This T cell receptor beta chain was obtained from a study of blood T cell repertoires in COVID-19 (TCRdb year 2020). A note on the overall study: Samples from collaborators originated in the United States, Italy and Spain and spanned both the acute and convalescent phases of COVID-19. The prospective study material was composed of cDNA or gDNA derived from T cells, B-cell-depleted T cells, or PBMCs. The dataset comprised deeply sampled blood TCRbeta repertoires from subjects exposed to, actively infected with, or recovered from COVID-19. The repertoires were released in a freely available public database intended as a resource for research on the immune response to SARS-CoV-2. Samples were obtained from the ongoing ImmuneRACE study (first 160 participants) and from 1,254 subjects provided by 6 global collaborators. The sample metadata nearly always contained a de-identified subject ID, COVID-19 status, age in years and sex. Where available, HLA class I and class II types were taken from metadata supplied by the sample provider and were not determined by assay-based typing.

CDR1 PRHDT and CDR2 FYEKMQ are derived from the germline V gene (reference sequence). V is clipped by 6 bases and J by 9 bases, and the sequence between their germline boundaries is 29 bases long. CDR3 length: 17 amino acids, cysteine to phenylalanine. Solely the CDR3 DNA is kept, with 51 bases framed from the first base. The immunoSEQ Assay, a bias-controlled multiplex PCR, was used to amplify TCRbeta CDR3 regions from genomic DNA. As for how the authors treated the data: The number of nucleated cells in each sample was estimated by amplification of reference gene primers within the assay. Sequence reads were collapsed and filtered to measure the absolute abundance of every unique TCRbeta CDR3 rearrangement. For each sample, productive Simpson clonality was calculated as the square root of Simpson's diversity index across productive rearrangements. TCRdb took this table from immuneACCESS and kept in-frame rearrangements with V and J called. Such tables lack part of the clones; where checked against another copy, unresolved V genes explain under half of the gap, and the rest is unexplained. V, J and clone size are taken as reported in that table, and D and trimming were inferred from the DNA itself. The sample table contains approximately 440,000 clones; only one count was recorded for 80% to 95% of them. The top ten constitute approximately 0.55% of the sample.

Participants in the prospective study were enrolled through a virtual design, were aged roughly 18 to 95 years, and lived in 20 to 30 United States geographic areas. In the prospective study, participants were assigned to cohorts based on the clinical history participants reported in a screening survey and a study questionnaire. ImmuneRACE Cohort 3 recovered participants were defined by two consecutive negative NP/OP PCR tests, healthcare professional clearance, or symptom resolution. Mobile phlebotomists in the prospective study collected whole blood, serum and a nasopharyngeal or oropharyngeal swab from every participant. Participants in the prospective study had the option to provide additional blood draws and questionnaires over a 2-month period. Before DNA extraction, prospective study blood samples were shipped either frozen or at room temperature. The study at large found these results: Clinical and demographic metadata were provided uncurated, with the amount varying by source and participant.

On this clone: The clone's antigen remains unknown. The sample holds no much larger clone one base away, and base qualities are not on file.

The sequence was obtained from a young man who had recovered from COVID-19. Sample: PBMCs or T cells enriched from blood (not recorded which). The chain couples TRBV13 to TRBJ2-5, and TRBD2 may be the D gene, going by 5 matching bases. The CDR3 region reads CASSITSGLVASEAQYF. The DNA reads as follows: TGTGCCAGCAGTATTACATCCGGACTCGTAGCTTCGGAGGCCCAGTACTTC. Reference TRBV13 and TRBJ2-5 genes cover what lies past the CDR3, so the full variable domain is AAGVIQSPRHLIKEKRETATLKCYPIPRHDTVYWYQQGPGQDPQFLISFYEKMQSDKGSIPDRFSAQQFSDYHSELNMSSLELGDSALYFCASSITSGLVASEAQYFGPGTRLLVL.